One sample yielded the 18 T cell receptor beta chains listed below, sequenced in a study of blood T cell repertoires in COVID-19. Sequencing used immunoSEQ multiplex PCR; TCRdb keeps in-frame clones, though not all of them. The sample holds under 300,000 clones, around 84% seen once. Sample: peripheral blood. The receptors stem from a woman between 65 and 79 years old with active or convalescent COVID-19.

This clone was picked up one time. The chain combines TRBV7-2 with TRBJ2-1; tentative D call: TRBD2 (7 bases). The V end was cut by 4 bases, the J end by 10 bases, with 14 bases between. This CDR3 comprises 13 residues. Germline V gene sequence: CDR1 SGHTA, CDR2 FQGNSA. CDR3 DNA sequence: TGTGCCAGCAGCTACCGGGGGGCGGGAGAGCAGTTCTTC. Translation gives CASSYRGAGEQFF.

The chain recombines TRBV12-3 or TRBV12-4 with TRBJ1-5; 8 nucleotides match TRBD1. The CDR3 is made up of 13 amino acids. V gave up 6 bases and J gave up 11 bases; unmatched junction bases: 9. Here the CDR3 reads CASRSDRGGSQHF. The CDR3 DNA sequence: TGTGCCAGCAGGTCCGACAGGGGTGGGTCCCAGCATTTT.

The chain employs TRBV3-1 (or the pseudogene TRBV3-2) and TRBJ1-1; possibly TRBD1 for D (5 bases). The germline CDR1 and CDR2 sequences are LGHDT and YNNKEL (reference sequence). CDR3 length: 14 amino acids. Deletions cut 4 bases from V and 5 bases from J, with 14 bases between. In DNA, the CDR3 is TGTGCCAGCAGCCCCACCGCAGGGCGGACTGAAGCTTTCTTT. It yields the protein CASSPTAGRTEAFF.

The V and J genes are TRBV11-3 and TRBJ2-2; a weak D match, TRBD2 (7 bases). Deletions cut 5 bases from V and 5 bases from J, with 15 bases between. Germline CDR1 is SGHNT and CDR2 is YENEEA. This CDR3 is built from 15 residues. CDR3 protein: CASSPSRGATGELFF. The CDR3 DNA is TGTGCCAGCAGCCCCAGCCGGGGGGCGACCGGGGAGCTGTTTTTT.

The gene calls are TRBV2 and TRBJ1-5; TRBD1 matches at 8 bases. J gave up 0 bases and V 6 bases, and 4 bases lay outside the gene matches. The CDR3 is 15 residues long. In germline, CDR1 is SNHLY, CDR2 FYNNEI. The CDR3, as DNA: TGTGCCAGCAGAGGGACAGGAATTAGCAATCAGCCCCAGCATTTT. Amino acid sequence: CASRGTGISNQPQHF.

This chain uses TRBV19 with TRBJ1-6, with TRBD1 as a possible D gene (6 bases). The CDR3 totals 14 residues. Trimming removed 3 bases at V and 9 bases at J, with 12 bases between. Germline CDR1 is LNHDA and CDR2 is SQIVND (reference sequence). CDR3 in amino acids: CASSIGQPRSPLHF. The CDR3 DNA sequence: TGTGCCAGTAGTATTGGACAGCCTCGTTCACCCCTCCACTTT.

Comments on this clone: The junction shows a germline mismatch at one end, possibly a read error. Other DNA sequences of this sample code for an identical CDR3. This sequence joins TRBV10-3 and TRBJ2-7; unclear D gene. Germline V gene data show CDR1 as ENHRY and CDR2 as SYGVKD. This CDR3 contains 14 residues. The CDR3 sequence: CAISESGRTYEQYF. CDR3 sequence (DNA): TGCGCCATCAGTGAGTCTGGCAGGACCTACGAGCAGTACTTC.

The V and J genes are TRBV5-8 and TRBJ1-6, with D maybe TRBD1 (5 bases). V shed 4 bases and J shed 10 bases, with 15 bases lying between them. The CDR3 consists of 14 residues. Germline CDR1 and CDR2: SGHTS and YDEGEE. The CDR3 sequence is CASSPRGSHSPLHF. CDR3 sequence (DNA): TGTGCCAGCAGCCCTAGGGGCAGCCACTCACCCCTCCACTTT.

CDR3 nucleotide sequence: TGTGCCAGCAGTGCCCTCGACTTATCTTTCTTT. This encodes CASSALDLSFF. This sequence joins TRBV2 and TRBJ1-1, with D unresolved. This CDR3 spans 11 amino acids. CDR1 and CDR2 (germline): SNHLY, FYNNEI. Trimming removed 4 bases at V and 12 bases at J, with 12 bases between.

This clone showed up just once. This chain connects TRBV24-1 to TRBJ1-2; maybe TRBD1 (5 bases). CDR1 is KGHDR, CDR2 SFDVKD, per germline. V was shortened by 3 bases and J by 0 bases, with 10 bases between the two germline ends. This CDR3 spans 15 amino acids. The chain's CDR3 is CATSDTGEANYGYTF. The CDR3 nucleotides are TGTGCCACCAGTGATACGGGGGAGGCTAACTATGGCTACACCTTC.

The chain uses TRBV15 and TRBJ2-7; D uncertain. Looked up from germline, CDR1 is LNHNV and CDR2 is YYDKDF (reference sequence). Trimming removed 0 bases from V and 3 bases from J, with 6 bases in between. This CDR3 is built from 13 residues. CDR3 protein: CATSRDPVYEQYF. The CDR3 coding sequence is TGTGCCACCAGCAGAGATCCTGTCTACGAGCAGTACTTC. Based on the CDR3 plus reference TRBV15 and TRBJ2-7, the full variable domain is DAMVIQNPRYQVTQFGKPVTLSCSQTLNHNVMYWYQQKSSQAPKLLFHYYDKDFNNEADTPDNFQSRRPNTSFCFLDIRSPGLGDTAMYLCATSRDPVYEQYFGPGTRLTVT.

This rearrangement joins TRBV4-1 to TRBJ1-5; no reliable D call. Germline V gives CDR1 MGHRA, CDR2 YSYEKL. The CDR3 totals 14 residues. Trimming took 2 bases from V and 6 from J, leaving 11 bases between them. The CDR3 region has the DNA TGCGCCAGCAGCCAACCAGACGGGTTTCAGCCCCAGCATTTT. This codes for CASSQPDGFQPQHF.

The rearrangement joins TRBV4-3 to TRBJ1-2; no reliable D call. Trimming shortened V by 0 bases and J by 3 bases, and 17 bases separated the two germline ends. Germline V lookup: CDR1 LGHNA, CDR2 YSLEER. This CDR3 spans 17 amino acids. This CDR3 reads CASSQDQREFPDYGYTF. In DNA form, the CDR3 reads TGCGCCAGCAGCCAAGATCAGAGGGAGTTTCCAGACTATGGCTACACCTTC.

V and J are TRBV12-5 and TRBJ1-2; 7 bases agree with TRBD1. CDR1 and CDR2 (germline): LGHNT, FRNRAP. There are 12 residues in the CDR3. V gave up 6 bases and J gave up 7 bases; unmatched junction bases: 5. CDR3 DNA: TGTGCTAGTGGATCGACAGGGACTGGCTACACCTTC. Translation: CASGSTGTGYTF.

The chain links TRBV7-9 to TRBJ1-3; 8 positions match TRBD1. This CDR3 has 13 amino acids. Trimming at V came to 7 bases and at J to 1 base, leaving 0 bases not matched to a gene. The germline V gene encodes CDR1 SEHNR and CDR2 FQNEAQ (reference sequence). This chain's CDR3 is CASNRGSGNTIYF. CDR3 nucleotide sequence: TGTGCCAGCAACAGGGGGTCTGGAAACACCATATATTTT.

This clone was observed a single time. The chain employs TRBV15 and TRBJ2-3; D possibly corresponds to TRBD2 (5 bases). The CDR3 has 14 residues. The V gene's germline CDR1 is LNHNV and CDR2 YYDKDF (reference sequence). The V and J ends lost 1 base and 1 base respectively, with 6 bases between them. The CDR3 reads CATSRGERTDTQYF. DNA of the CDR3: TGTGCCACCAGCAGAGGGGAGCGCACAGATACGCAGTATTTT. The full variable domain, with the rest looked up from reference TRBV15 and TRBJ2-3, is DAMVIQNPRYQVTQFGKPVTLSCSQTLNHNVMYWYQQKSSQAPKLLFHYYDKDFNNEADTPDNFQSRRPNTSFCFLDIRSPGLGDTAMYLCATSRGERTDTQYFGPGTRLTVL.

The chain has TRBV5-5 and TRBJ1-6; 7 bases line up with TRBD1. With V trimmed by 4 bases and J by 8 bases, 12 bases remained unmatched. Germline lookup yields CDR1 SGHKS and CDR2 YYEKEE (reference sequence). The CDR3 covers 16 residues. CDR3 residues: CASSPPPTGLHSPLHF. The CDR3 DNA sequence: TGTGCCAGCAGCCCCCCCCCGACAGGGCTACATTCACCCCTCCACTTT.

The chain uses TRBV19 and TRBJ1-2; D gene unclear. The CDR3 loop spans 15 amino acids. CDR1 and CDR2 from the germline V gene are LNHDA and SQIVND (reference sequence). V lost 4 bases, J lost 2 bases, and 14 bases lay in between. CDR3 sequence reads: CASSSSDSSNYGYTF. CDR3 in DNA: TGTGCCAGTAGTAGTTCGGACTCCTCAAACTATGGCTACACCTTC.